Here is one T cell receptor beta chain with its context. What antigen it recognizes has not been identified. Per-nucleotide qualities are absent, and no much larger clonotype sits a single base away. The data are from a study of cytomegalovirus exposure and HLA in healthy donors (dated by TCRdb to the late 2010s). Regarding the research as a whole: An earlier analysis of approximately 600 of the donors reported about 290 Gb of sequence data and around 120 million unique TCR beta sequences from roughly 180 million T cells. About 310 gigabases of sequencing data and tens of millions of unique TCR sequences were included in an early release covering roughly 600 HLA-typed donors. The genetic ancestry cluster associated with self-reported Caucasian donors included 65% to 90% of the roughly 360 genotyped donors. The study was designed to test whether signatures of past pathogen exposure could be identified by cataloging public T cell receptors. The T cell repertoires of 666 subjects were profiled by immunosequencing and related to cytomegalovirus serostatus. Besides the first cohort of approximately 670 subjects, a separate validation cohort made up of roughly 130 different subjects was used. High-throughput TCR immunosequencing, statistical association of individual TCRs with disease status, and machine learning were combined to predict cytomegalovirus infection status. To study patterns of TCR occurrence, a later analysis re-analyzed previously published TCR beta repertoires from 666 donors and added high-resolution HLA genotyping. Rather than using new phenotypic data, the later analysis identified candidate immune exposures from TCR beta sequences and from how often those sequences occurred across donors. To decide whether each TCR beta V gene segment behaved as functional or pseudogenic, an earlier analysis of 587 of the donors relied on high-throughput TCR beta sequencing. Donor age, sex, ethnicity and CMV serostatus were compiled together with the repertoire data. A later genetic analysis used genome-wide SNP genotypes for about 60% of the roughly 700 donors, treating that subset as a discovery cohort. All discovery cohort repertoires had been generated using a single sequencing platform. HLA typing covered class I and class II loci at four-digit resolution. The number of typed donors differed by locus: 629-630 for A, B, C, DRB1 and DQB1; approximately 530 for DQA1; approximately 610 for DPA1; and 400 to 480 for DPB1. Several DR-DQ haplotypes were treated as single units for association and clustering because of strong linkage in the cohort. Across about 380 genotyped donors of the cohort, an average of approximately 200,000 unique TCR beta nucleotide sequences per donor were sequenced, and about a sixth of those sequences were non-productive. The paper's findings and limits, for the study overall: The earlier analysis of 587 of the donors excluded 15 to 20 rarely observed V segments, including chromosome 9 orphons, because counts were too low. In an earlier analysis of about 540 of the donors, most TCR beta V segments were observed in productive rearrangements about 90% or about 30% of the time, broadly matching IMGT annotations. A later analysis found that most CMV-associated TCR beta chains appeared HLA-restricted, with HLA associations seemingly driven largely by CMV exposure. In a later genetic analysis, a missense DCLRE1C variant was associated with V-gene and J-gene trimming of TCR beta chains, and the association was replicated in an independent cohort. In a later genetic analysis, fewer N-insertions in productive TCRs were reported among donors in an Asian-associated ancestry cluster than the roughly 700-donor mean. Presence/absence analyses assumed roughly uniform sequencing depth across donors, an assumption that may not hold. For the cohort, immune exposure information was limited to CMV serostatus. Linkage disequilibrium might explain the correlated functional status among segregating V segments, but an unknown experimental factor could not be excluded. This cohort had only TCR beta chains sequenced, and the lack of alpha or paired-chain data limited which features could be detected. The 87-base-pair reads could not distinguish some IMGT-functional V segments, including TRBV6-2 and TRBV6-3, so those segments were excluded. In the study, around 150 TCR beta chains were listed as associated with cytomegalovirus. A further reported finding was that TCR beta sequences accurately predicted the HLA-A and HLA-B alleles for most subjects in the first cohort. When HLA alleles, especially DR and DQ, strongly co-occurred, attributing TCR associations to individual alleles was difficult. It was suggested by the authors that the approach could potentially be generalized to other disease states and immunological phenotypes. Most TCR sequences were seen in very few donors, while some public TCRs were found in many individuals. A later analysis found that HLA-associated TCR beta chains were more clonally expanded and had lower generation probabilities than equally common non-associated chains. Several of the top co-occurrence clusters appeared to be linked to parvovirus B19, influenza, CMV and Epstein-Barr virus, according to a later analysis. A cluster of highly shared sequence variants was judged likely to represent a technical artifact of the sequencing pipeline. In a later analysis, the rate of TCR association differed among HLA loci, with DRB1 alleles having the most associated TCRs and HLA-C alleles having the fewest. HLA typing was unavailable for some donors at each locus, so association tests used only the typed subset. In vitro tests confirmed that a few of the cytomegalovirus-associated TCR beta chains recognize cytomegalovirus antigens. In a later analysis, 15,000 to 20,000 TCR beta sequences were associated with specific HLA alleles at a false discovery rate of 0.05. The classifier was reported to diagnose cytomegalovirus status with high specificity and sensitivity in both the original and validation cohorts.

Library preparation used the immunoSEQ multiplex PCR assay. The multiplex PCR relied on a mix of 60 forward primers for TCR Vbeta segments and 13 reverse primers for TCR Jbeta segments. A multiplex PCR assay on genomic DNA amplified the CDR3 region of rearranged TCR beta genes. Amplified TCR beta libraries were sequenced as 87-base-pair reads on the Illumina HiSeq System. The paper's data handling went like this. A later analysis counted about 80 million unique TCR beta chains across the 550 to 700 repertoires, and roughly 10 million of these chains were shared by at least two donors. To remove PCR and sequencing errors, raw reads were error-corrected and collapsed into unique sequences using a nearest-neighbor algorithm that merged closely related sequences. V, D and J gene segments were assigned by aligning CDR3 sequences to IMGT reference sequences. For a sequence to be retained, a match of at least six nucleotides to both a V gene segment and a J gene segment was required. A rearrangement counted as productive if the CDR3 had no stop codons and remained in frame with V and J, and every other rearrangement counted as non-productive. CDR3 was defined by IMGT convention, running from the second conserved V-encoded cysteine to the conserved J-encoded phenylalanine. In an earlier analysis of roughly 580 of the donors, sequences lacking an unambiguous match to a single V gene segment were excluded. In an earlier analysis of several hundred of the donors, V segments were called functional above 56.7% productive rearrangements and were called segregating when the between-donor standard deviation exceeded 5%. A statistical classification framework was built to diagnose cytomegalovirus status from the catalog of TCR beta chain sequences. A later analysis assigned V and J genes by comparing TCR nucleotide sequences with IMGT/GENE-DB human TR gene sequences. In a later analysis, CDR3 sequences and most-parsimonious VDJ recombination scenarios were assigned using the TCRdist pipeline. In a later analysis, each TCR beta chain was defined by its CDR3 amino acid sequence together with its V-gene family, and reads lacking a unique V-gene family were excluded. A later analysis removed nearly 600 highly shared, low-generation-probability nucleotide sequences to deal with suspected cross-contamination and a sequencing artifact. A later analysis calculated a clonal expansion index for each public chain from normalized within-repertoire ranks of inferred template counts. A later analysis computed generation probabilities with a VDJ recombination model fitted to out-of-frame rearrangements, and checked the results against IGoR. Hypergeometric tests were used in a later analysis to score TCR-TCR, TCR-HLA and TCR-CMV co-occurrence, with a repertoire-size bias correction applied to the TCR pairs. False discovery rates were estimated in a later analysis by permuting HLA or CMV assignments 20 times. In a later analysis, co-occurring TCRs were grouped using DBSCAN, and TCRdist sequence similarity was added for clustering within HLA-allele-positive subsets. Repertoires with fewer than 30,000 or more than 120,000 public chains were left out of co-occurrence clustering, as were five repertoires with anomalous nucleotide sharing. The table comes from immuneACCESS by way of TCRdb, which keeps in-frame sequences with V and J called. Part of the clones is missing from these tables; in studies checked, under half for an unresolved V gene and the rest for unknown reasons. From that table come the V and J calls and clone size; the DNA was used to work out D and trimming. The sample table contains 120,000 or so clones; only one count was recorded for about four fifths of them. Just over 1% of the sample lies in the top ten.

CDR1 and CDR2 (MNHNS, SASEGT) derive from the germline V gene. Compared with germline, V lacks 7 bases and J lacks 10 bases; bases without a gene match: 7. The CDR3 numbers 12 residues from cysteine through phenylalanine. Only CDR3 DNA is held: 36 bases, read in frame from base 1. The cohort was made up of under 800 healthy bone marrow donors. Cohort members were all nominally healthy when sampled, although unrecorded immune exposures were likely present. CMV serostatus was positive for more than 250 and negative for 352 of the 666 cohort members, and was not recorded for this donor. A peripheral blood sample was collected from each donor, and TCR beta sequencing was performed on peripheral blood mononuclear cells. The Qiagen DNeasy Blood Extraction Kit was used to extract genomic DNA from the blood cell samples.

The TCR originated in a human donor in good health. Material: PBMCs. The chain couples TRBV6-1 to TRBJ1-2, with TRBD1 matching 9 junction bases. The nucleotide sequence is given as TGTGCCAGCACAAGGGGACAGGGTAACTACACCTTC. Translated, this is CASTRGQGNYTF.